The 26 T cell receptor beta chains below all came from one sample that was sequenced in a study of CD8 T cells in ankylosing spondylitis. One entry per CDR3 protein, called by TCRdb with MiXCR from the 5' RACE reads. Of about 230,000 distinct CDR3 sequences in the sample, approximately 8.4% are singletons; the top ten hold around 5.1%. Sequenced material: blood, either unsorted or a sorted T cell fraction (not recorded which). Source of these receptors: a female donor with ankylosing spondylitis or in good health (not recorded which).

This clonotype has a count of ten or more. The CDR3 nucleotides are TGTGCCAGCAGCTTGCTTACCAGGTCGAATGAGCAGTTCTTC. Translating it yields CASSLLTRSNEQFF. The chain links TRBV7-9 to TRBJ2-1; D is undetermined. There are 14 residues in the CDR3. Germline assignment: CDR1 SEHNR and CDR2 FQNEAQ (reference sequence). V lost 3 bases and J lost 7, with 13 bases in between.

This clonotype has at least ten counts. The chain carries TRBV28 and TRBJ2-7; 8 nucleotides align to TRBD2. V was pared by 6 bases and J by 2 bases, with 12 bases of the junction left unmatched. Germline CDR1 is MDHEN and CDR2 is SYDVKM. The CDR3 spans 16 residues. The CDR3 DNA is TGTGCCAGCAGCCTTGGCGGGAGGCCAGGGACCTACGAGCAGTACTTC. Residues: CASSLGGRPGTYEQYF. The entire variable domain, with the rest obtained from reference TRBV28 and TRBJ2-7, is as follows: DVKVTQSSRYLVKRTGEKVFLECVQDMDHENMFWYRQDPGLGLRLIYFSYDVKMKEKGDIPEGYSVSREKKERFSLILESASTNQTSMYLCASSLGGRPGTYEQYFGPGTRLTVT.

This rearrangement joins TRBV3-1 to TRBJ1-5; D ambiguous. Per germline, CDR1 LGHDT and CDR2 YNNKEL (reference sequence). The V end lost 3 bases, the J end lost 4 bases, and 7 bases lay between the germline ends. This CDR3 has 13 amino acids. The CDR3 nucleotides are TGTGCCAGCAGCCAGGGTTGGAATCAGCCCCAGCATTTT. It encodes CASSQGWNQPQHF.

The gene calls are TRBV7-2 and TRBJ2-5; D is perhaps TRBD2 (5 bases). Between the trimmed V and J ends, which lost 2 bases and 7 bases, there was a span of 11 bases. This CDR3 is built from 13 residues. Per germline, CDR1 SGHTA and CDR2 FQGNSA. The CDR3 DNA reads TGTGCCAGCAGCTTAAGTAGCGTCAGGACCCAGTACTTC. As protein: CASSLSSVRTQYF.

This clonotype was observed many times. The rearrangement joins TRBV12-3 or TRBV12-4 to TRBJ2-3, with D perhaps given as TRBD1 or TRBD2 (5 bases each). V was clipped by 5 bases and J by 2 bases, with 14 bases between them. The CDR3 sequence is 15 residues long. DNA of the CDR3: TGTGCCAGCAGTGGTCGGGACGGTATCACAGATACGCAGTATTTT. This sequence encodes CASSGRDGITDTQYF.

This rearrangement joins TRBV10-3 to TRBJ2-1; 10 bases match TRBD1. This CDR3 has 12 amino acids. The V gene end was trimmed by 10 bases and the J gene end by 8 bases; junction bases not matched to a gene: 5. In germline, CDR1 is ENHRY, CDR2 SYGVKD. CDR3 loop: CASGQGGDEQFF. CDR3 bases: TGTGCCAGCGGACAGGGGGGCGATGAGCAGTTCTTC.

This clonotype was counted ten times or more. The chain is built from TRBV12-3 or TRBV12-4 and TRBJ1-4, with 8 positions matching TRBD1. This CDR3 contains 12 residues. V gave up 7 bases and J gave up 7 bases; unmatched junction bases: 2. The CDR3 here is CASTGGREKLFF. CDR3 bases: TGTGCCAGCACAGGGGGCCGTGAAAAACTGTTTTTT.

The chain employs TRBV7-2 and TRBJ2-2, with D perhaps TRBD2 (5 bases). Germline CDR1 SGHTA, CDR2 FQGNSA. CDR3 length: 16 residues. V lost 7 bases and J 3 bases, leaving 18 bases between the germline ends. The CDR3 DNA sequence: TGTGCCAGCATCCGATTCGGGCTAGCAGACACCGGGGAGCTGTTTTTT. Its translation is CASIRFGLADTGELFF. Together with reference TRBV7-2 and TRBJ2-2, the CDR3 gives the full variable domain: GAGVSQSPSNKVTEKGKDVELRCDPISGHTALYWYRQSLGQGLEFLIYFQGNSAPDKSGLPSDRFSAERTGGSVSTLTIQRTQQEDSAVYLCASIRFGLADTGELFFGEGSRLTVL.

Notes on this clonotype: In this CDR3 the conserved last residue, phenylalanine or tryptophan, is missing, so a read error is likely. This chain uses TRBV20-1 with TRBJ2-1; D gene unclear. V dropped 3 bases and J dropped 6 bases, with 6 bases sitting between them. CDR1 DFQATT and CDR2 SNEGSKA come from the germline V gene (reference sequence). The CDR3 has 11 residues. CDR3 region: CSASGFNEQFS. The DNA of the CDR3 is TGCAGTGCTAGTGGGTTCAATGAGCAGTTCTCC.

In its sample, this clonotype was seen many times. The rearrangement joins TRBV3-1 to TRBJ2-3, with D perhaps matching TRBD2 (5 bases). V lost 0 bases and J 2 bases, leaving 9 bases between the germline ends. CDR3 length: 15 amino acids. Germline V gives CDR1 LGHDT, CDR2 YNNKEL (reference sequence). As DNA, the CDR3 is TGTGCCAGCAGCCAAGATGAGGGAGACACAGATACGCAGTATTTT. Translation: CASSQDEGDTDTQYF.

In its sample, this clonotype was seen many times. The rearrangement links TRBV6-2 or TRBV6-3 to TRBJ1-1; TRBD1 aligns across 8 bases. The CDR3 has 16 residues. The V gene end was trimmed by 0 bases and the J gene end by 5 bases; junction bases not matched to a gene: 8. The germline V gene has CDR1 MNHEY and CDR2 SVGEGT. Here the CDR3 reads CASSYSTGVGETEAFF. The CDR3 nucleotides are TGTGCCAGCAGTTACTCGACAGGGGTGGGTGAAACTGAAGCTTTCTTT.

The rearrangement links TRBV7-9 to TRBJ2-1, with 10 bases aligning to TRBD2. Unmatched junction bases numbered 11, after V lost 10 bases and J lost 5 bases. CDR3 length: 15 amino acids. Germline loops: CDR1 SEHNR, CDR2 FQNEAQ (reference sequence). CDR3 nucleotide sequence: TGTGCCACCTCATACCCGGGACTAGCGAACAATGAGCAGTTCTTC. It is translated as CATSYPGLANNEQFF.

This clonotype has ten or more counts. The CDR3 sequence: CASTTGGYGYTF. The CDR3 DNA follows: TGTGCCAGCACCACGGGGGGTTATGGCTACACCTTC. The chain is built from TRBV5-6 and TRBJ1-2; tentatively, D is TRBD1 (5 bases). Per germline, CDR1 SGHDT and CDR2 YYEEEE. The CDR3 covers 12 residues. Trimming took 6 bases from V and 5 from J, leaving 11 bases between them.

In its sample, this clonotype was seen many times. CDR3 nucleotides: TGCGCCAGCAGCTTGGCCCACAGCGCCCCCGAGCAGTACTTC. Translated, it gives CASSLAHSAPEQYF. This chain links TRBV5-1 with TRBJ2-7; the D is unclear. V lost 0 bases and J 6 bases, leaving 13 bases between the germline ends. The CDR3 runs 14 residues. Germline V CDR1 and CDR2: SGHRS, YFSETQ.

This clonotype occurred many times. This chain joins TRBV6-2 or TRBV6-3 and TRBJ1-1, with TRBD1 matching 7 bases. V lost 3 bases to trimming and J lost 0 bases; unmatched junction nucleotides: 4. CDR1 and CDR2 from the germline V gene are MNHEY and SVGEGT. The CDR3 contains 15 residues. The CDR3 reads CASSYPTGMNTEAFF. Here the CDR3 DNA reads TGTGCCAGCAGTTATCCGACAGGGATGAACACTGAAGCTTTCTTT.

The table lists this clonotype with many counts. The V and J genes are TRBV7-8 and TRBJ2-7, with D unresolved. The CDR3 is 13 residues long. The V end was cut by 5 bases, the J end by 5 bases, with 13 bases between. Looked up from germline, CDR1 is SGHVS and CDR2 is FQNEAQ. CDR3 in amino acids: CASSINGPHEQYF. CDR3 in DNA: TGTGCCAGCAGCATTAACGGCCCCCACGAGCAGTACTTC.

This clonotype was counted many times. The chain employs TRBV10-2 and TRBJ1-5; TRBD1 agrees at 7 bases. The germline V gene encodes CDR1 WSHSY and CDR2 SAAADI. The CDR3 has 14 residues. Germline trimming cut 2 bases from V and 5 bases from J; bases unmatched to any gene: 3. DNA for the CDR3: TGCGCCAGCAGTGAGATAGGGGGCCATCAGCCCCAGCATTTT. Translation: CASSEIGGHQPQHF.

This clonotype was counted at least ten times. The chain recombines TRBV6-2 or TRBV6-3 with TRBJ1-5; D unclear. This CDR3 contains 12 residues. The V end was cut by 5 bases, the J end by 3 bases, with 5 bases between. CDR1 is MNHEY and CDR2 is SVGEGT in the germline V gene. CDR3: CASSPPNQPQHF. CDR3 DNA: TGTGCCAGCAGTCCCCCCAATCAGCCCCAGCATTTT.

This clonotype was picked up many times. The chain carries TRBV5-5 and TRBJ2-7; 9 bases map to TRBD2. This CDR3 is 14 amino acids long. V trimming: 1 base; J trimming: 1 base; junction bases outside the gene matches: 0. Germline V gene sequence: CDR1 SGHKS, CDR2 YYEKEE (reference sequence). This CDR3 is CASSLSGRSYEQYF. DNA of the CDR3: TGTGCCAGCAGCTTGAGCGGGAGGTCCTACGAGCAGTACTTC. The full variable domain, its missing parts supplied by reference TRBV5-5 and TRBJ2-7, is DAGVTQSPTHLIKTRGQQVTLRCSPISGHKSVSWYQQVLGQGPQFIFQYYEKEERGRGNFPDRFSARQFPNYSSELNVNALLLGDSALYLCASSLSGRSYEQYFGPGTRLTVT.

This clonotype was seen at least ten times. The chain is built from TRBV7-9 and TRBJ2-4; D unresolved. Germline CDR1 and CDR2: SEHNR and FQNEAQ (reference sequence). CDR3 length equals 13 residues. Trimming took 5 bases from V and 2 from J, leaving 7 bases between them. Here the CDR3 reads CASSQITKNIQYF. CDR3 nucleotide sequence: TGTGCCAGCAGCCAAATAACCAAAAACATTCAGTACTTC.

This clonotype was picked up many times. The chain joins TRBV9 to TRBJ2-1, with D perhaps matching TRBD1 (5 bases). V lost 0 bases and J lost 0, with 7 bases in between. CDR3 length: 15 amino acids. The germline V gene encodes CDR1 SGDLS and CDR2 YYNGEE. The CDR3 spells CASSVGQSSYNEQFF. DNA of the CDR3: TGTGCCAGCAGCGTAGGACAGAGCTCCTACAATGAGCAGTTCTTC.

This clonotype was counted many times. The chain combines TRBV24-1 with TRBJ2-3, with 7 bases that match TRBD2. The germline gives CDR1 KGHDR, CDR2 SFDVKD. The CDR3 length is 14 residues. Germline trimming cut 8 bases from V and 4 bases from J; bases unmatched to any gene: 8. The CDR3 loop reads CATTSAGEADTQYF. In DNA, the CDR3 is TGTGCCACCACAAGCGCGGGAGAAGCAGATACGCAGTATTTT.

Regarding this clonotype: A read error may produce the germline difference seen at one junction end. The chain employs TRBV18 and TRBJ2-5, with D perhaps TRBD2 (6 bases). The CDR3 extends over 15 amino acids. Germline-derived CDR1 and CDR2 are KGHSH and LQKENI. This CDR3 is CANSPPGEKQETQYF. CDR3 DNA: TGTGCCAACTCACCACCGGGGGAGAAGCAAGAGACCCAGTACTTC.

This clonotype was detected ten times or more. V gene TRBV5-1 combines with J gene TRBJ2-1, with TRBD2 matching over 8 bases. This CDR3 comprises 17 residues. V was pared by 3 bases and J by 4 bases, with 12 bases of the junction left unmatched. In germline, CDR1 is SGHRS, CDR2 YFSETQ. CDR3 protein: CASSSPKGSGAYNEQFF. CDR3 bases: TGCGCCAGCAGCTCCCCGAAGGGTAGCGGGGCGTACAATGAGCAGTTCTTC. Based on the CDR3 plus reference TRBV5-1 and TRBJ2-1, the full variable domain is KAGVTQTPRYLIKTRGQQVTLSCSPISGHRSVSWYQQTPGQGLQFLFEYFSETQRNKGNFPGRFSGRQFSNSRSEMNVSTLELGDSALYLCASSSPKGSGAYNEQFFGPGTRLTVL.

The sample holds many counts of this clonotype. This sequence joins TRBV12-3 or TRBV12-4 and TRBJ2-7, with D perhaps assigned TRBD1 or TRBD2 (5 bases each). The CDR3 is 14 residues long. The V and J ends lost 3 bases and 3 bases respectively, with 12 bases between them. The DNA of the CDR3 is TGTGCCAGCAGTTTGGCCGGGGCAGACTACGAGCAGTACTTC. As protein: CASSLAGADYEQYF.

In regard to this clonotype: The junction does not match germline at one end; this may be a read error. The chain carries TRBV7-2 and TRBJ2-5; perhaps TRBD2 as D (6 bases). This CDR3 spans 13 amino acids. Germline loops: CDR1 SGHTA, CDR2 FQGNSA. CDR3 region: CAGSLVGGETQYF. The CDR3, as DNA: TGTGCCGGCAGCTTAGTGGGGGGAGAGACCCAGTACTTC.